The text below deals with one T cell receptor beta chain. The antigen is not known. Germline CDR1 reads MNHEY; CDR2 reads SMNVEV (reference sequence). The CDR3 runs 13 residues. The V end lost 8 bases, the J end lost 1 base, and 11 bases lay between the germline ends. Primers for the PCR totalled 60 Vbeta and 13 Jbeta. Data came from immunoSEQ multiplex PCR; TCRdb stores just in-frame clones and leaves some out. Of roughly 170,000 clones in the sample, approximately 80% were seen once. This record belongs to a study of cytomegalovirus exposure and HLA in healthy donors. Study-wide results and caveats: Analyzed later, most CMV-associated TCR beta chains appeared HLA-restricted.

The chain links TRBV27 to TRBJ1-1; no clear D gene. This TCR came from a man between 18 and 29 years old in good health and CMV-seronegative. The sample was PBMCs. In nucleotides, the CDR3 is TGTGCCAGCCGAACAACTACGAACACTGAAGCTTTCTTT. Protein product: CASRTTTNTEAFF.